The 24 T cell receptor beta chains below come from one sample, sequenced in a study of T-cell reconstitution after alpha-beta-depleted transplantation in children. The library targeted TCRbeta and was prepared with unique molecular identifiers. TCRdb used MiXCR to reprocess the PCR reads, holding one entry per CDR3 protein. Of over 400,000 distinct CDR3 sequences listed, roughly an eighth are singletons. Sequenced material: PBMCs from the stem cell graft donor, taken from the stem cell graft. These receptors all come from a human donor who donated a stem cell graft to a child with combined immunodeficiency.

The chain recombines TRBV7-8 with TRBJ2-7, with a weak D call TRBD2 (6 bases). Germline CDR1 SGHVS, CDR2 FQNEAQ. The CDR3 spans 14 residues. Between the trimmed V and J ends, which lost 5 bases and 3 bases, there was a span of 14 bases. CDR3 DNA: TGTGCCAGCAGCCGCCGGCGGGGCGACTACGAGCAGTACTTC. It is translated as CASSRRRGDYEQYF.

The chain couples TRBV6-6 to TRBJ1-1; D remains unclear. In germline, CDR1 is MNHNY, CDR2 SVGAGI (reference sequence). The V end lost 6 bases, the J end lost 5 bases, and 10 bases lay between the germline ends. The CDR3 runs to 12 residues. The CDR3 nucleotides read TGTGCCAGCAGCCCCTCTCGGACTGAAGCTTTCTTT. It specifies CASSPSRTEAFF.

The chain has TRBV4-3 and TRBJ1-4; D is uncertain. The CDR3 is 13 residues long. V lost 0 bases to trimming and J lost 7 bases, with 6 bases between them. Germline V gene data show CDR1 as LGHNA and CDR2 as YSLEER. CDR3 sequence: CASSQDFREKLFF. The CDR3 nucleotides are TGCGCCAGCAGCCAAGATTTCCGTGAAAAACTGTTTTTT.

This clonotype came up many times. V usage is TRBV12-3 or TRBV12-4 and J usage is TRBJ2-2; 9 bases agree with TRBD1. V shed 6 bases, J shed 5 bases, and the junction held 10 bases outside the gene matches. This CDR3 has 16 residues. This CDR3 is CASRVSGTGLTGELFF. The CDR3 nucleotides are TGTGCCAGCAGAGTCTCCGGGACAGGGCTGACCGGGGAGCTGTTTTTT.

The chain joins TRBV30 to TRBJ1-3; no reliable D call. There are 12 residues in the CDR3. V lost 2 bases, J lost 7 bases, and 9 bases lay in between. The germline V gene encodes CDR1 GTSNPN and CDR2 SVGIG (reference sequence). The CDR3 loop is CAWSPPSNTIYF. DNA for the CDR3: TGTGCCTGGAGTCCCCCATCCAACACCATATATTTT.

Ten or more counts support this clonotype. The chain couples TRBV15 to TRBJ2-7; D call uncertain. Trimming removed 0 bases from V and 0 bases from J, with 6 bases in between. This CDR3 is 14 amino acids long. Germline V gives CDR1 LNHNV, CDR2 YYDKDF (reference sequence). CDR3 sequence: CATSRDGDSYEQYF. CDR3 DNA: TGTGCCACCAGCAGAGATGGGGACTCCTACGAGCAGTACTTC.

This clonotype was found many times. V gene TRBV4-3 combines with J gene TRBJ2-5; D is perhaps TRBD1 (6 bases). This CDR3 is built from 15 residues. Deletions cut 0 bases from V and 3 bases from J, with 11 bases between. The germline V gene has CDR1 LGHNA and CDR2 YSLEER. This CDR3 reads CASSQDDRPKETQYF. Written as DNA, the CDR3 is TGCGCCAGCAGCCAAGATGACAGGCCTAAAGAGACCCAGTACTTC.

The CDR3 protein is CASSLVDNAQETQYF. The CDR3 bases are TGTGCCAGCAGTTTGGTTGACAACGCGCAAGAGACCCAGTACTTC. The chain recombines TRBV12-3 or TRBV12-4 with TRBJ2-5; D is unresolved. V was trimmed by 3 bases and J by 2 bases, leaving 13 bases between them. The CDR3 is made up of 15 amino acids.

This clonotype has only a few counts. This chain connects TRBV12-3 or TRBV12-4 to TRBJ2-6; no firm D call. Between the trimmed V and J ends, which lost 1 base and 4 bases, there was a span of 8 bases. This CDR3 comprises 15 residues. This CDR3 reads CASSLVGIGANVLTF. The CDR3 region has the DNA TGTGCCAGCAGTTTAGTGGGCATCGGGGCCAACGTCCTGACTTTC.

The chain carries TRBV7-2 and TRBJ2-3, with TRBD2 matching 11 bases. Trimming at V came to 2 bases and at J to 8 bases, leaving 6 bases not matched to a gene. Germline CDR1 reads SGHTA; CDR2 reads FQGNSA. CDR3 size: 15 residues. The CDR3 DNA reads TGTGCCAGCAGCTTAAGGGGACTAGCGGTAGCTACGCAGTATTTT. This translates into CASSLRGLAVATQYF.

V usage is TRBV25-1 and J usage is TRBJ2-1; the D is unclear. Germline V lookup: CDR1 MGHDK, CDR2 SYGVNS. V lost 1 base to trimming and J lost 15 bases, with 16 bases between them. The CDR3 has 13 amino acids. The CDR3 DNA reads TGTGCCAGCAGTGAATCAAATTACAGCCAGTTGTTCTTC. Amino acids: CASSESNYSQLFF.

The chain links TRBV4-3 to TRBJ2-7, with D tentatively TRBD2 (5 bases). This CDR3 contains 16 residues. Germline-derived CDR1 and CDR2 are LGHNA and YSLEER. Trimming stripped 0 bases from V and 6 bases from J, with 18 bases between. CDR3 nucleotide sequence: TGCGCCAGCAGCCAAGATACGGGGTCCCCTGCCTGCGAGCAGTACTTC. Protein: CASSQDTGSPACEQYF.

This clonotype was seen repeatedly, ten times or more. The rearrangement joins TRBV12-3 or TRBV12-4 to TRBJ2-5; either TRBD1 or TRBD2 may supply D (5 bases each). V was shortened by 8 bases and J by 1 base, with 14 bases between the two germline ends. The CDR3 contains 14 residues. CDR3 bases: TGTGCCAGCTGTCGGGACGCCGTCCAAGAGACCCAGTACTTC. This sequence encodes CASCRDAVQETQYF.

CDR3 residues: CATKGQGPETQYF. For the CDR3, the DNA is TGTGCCACAAAGGGACAGGGGCCGGAGACCCAGTACTTC. The chain carries TRBV12-3 or TRBV12-4 and TRBJ2-5; TRBD1 matches 10 bases. Trimming at V came to 10 bases and at J to 5 bases, leaving 7 bases not matched to a gene. The length of the CDR3 is 13 residues.

The chain uses TRBV10-3 and TRBJ1-2; a weak D match, TRBD1 (6 bases). The CDR3 has 14 amino acids. Germline values: CDR1 ENHRY, CDR2 SYGVKD. V was pared by 0 bases and J by 8 bases, with 13 bases between. Written as DNA, the CDR3 is TGTGCCATCAGTGAGTCGGGGGCGGATGCCGGCTACACCTTC. Translation: CAISESGADAGYTF.

This clonotype was seen more than once but under ten times. The chain links TRBV3-1 to TRBJ1-6, with a weak D call TRBD1 (5 bases). The CDR3 is 15 residues long. The V and J ends lost 3 bases and 7 bases respectively, with 13 bases between them. Germline V gene lookup returns CDR1 LGHDT and CDR2 YNNKEL (reference sequence). The CDR3 spells CASSHAGTANSPLHF. The CDR3 DNA is TGTGCCAGCAGCCACGCCGGGACGGCCAATTCACCCCTCCACTTT.

This chain links TRBV7-9 with TRBJ2-5; a possible D gene is TRBD1 (6 bases). V was trimmed by 5 bases and J by 3 bases, leaving 16 bases between them. CDR1 and CDR2 (germline): SEHNR, FQNEAQ (reference sequence). CDR3 length equals 15 residues. CDR3 bases: TGTGCCAGCAGCGTGGCCGTAGGGGGTGAAGAGACCCAGTACTTC. Translation: CASSVAVGGEETQYF.

V and J are TRBV11-2 and TRBJ2-2; D tentatively fits TRBD1 or TRBD2 (6 bases each). The CDR3 loop spans 15 amino acids. Trimming shortened V by 5 bases and J by 6 bases, and 16 bases separated the two germline ends. Germline CDR1 reads SGHAT; CDR2 reads FQNNGV. CDR3 region: CASSPPRGVPGELFF. CDR3 nucleotide sequence: TGTGCCAGCAGCCCCCCTAGGGGGGTACCCGGGGAGCTGTTTTTT.

CDR3 sequence (DNA): TGTGCCAGCAGCTTAAGTCACGGCGAGCAGCAGTATTTT. As protein: CASSLSHGEQQYF. The chain couples TRBV7-2 to TRBJ2-3; no definite D call. Per the germline V gene, CDR1 is SGHTA and CDR2 is FQGNSA. This CDR3 region has 13 residues. V was clipped by 2 bases and J by 11 bases, with 14 bases between them.

This clonotype was detected ten times or more. This chain joins TRBV10-3 and TRBJ2-7; D unresolved. CDR3 length: 13 residues. Trimming took off 2 bases at V and 3 bases at J, with 8 bases between the two ends. Looked up from germline, CDR1 is ENHRY and CDR2 is SYGVKD. The chain's CDR3 is CAISELVVYEQYF. The CDR3 DNA reads TGTGCCATCAGTGAGCTAGTGGTCTACGAGCAGTACTTC.

This clonotype was recorded many times. V usage is TRBV7-9 and J usage is TRBJ2-1; 9 bases are shared with TRBD1. Germline CDR1 is SEHNR and CDR2 is FQNEAQ (reference sequence). V shed 8 bases and J 7 bases; nucleotides not matched to a gene: 12. The CDR3 has 15 amino acids. The CDR3 DNA follows: TGTGCCAGCCTCCCCACACAGGGGGCAGGGAATGAGCAGTTCTTC. This gives the protein CASLPTQGAGNEQFF.

This clonotype appeared a few times. V gene TRBV6-1 combines with J gene TRBJ1-6; 8 positions match TRBD1. CDR3 length: 15 residues. The ends lost 5 bases at V and 8 bases at J; junction bases unmatched: 8. Per the germline V gene, CDR1 is MNHNS and CDR2 is SASEGT. CDR3 sequence: CASSKTQGADSPLHF. CDR3 in DNA: TGTGCCAGCAGTAAAACGCAGGGGGCGGATTCACCCCTCCACTTT.

This clonotype was picked up many times. The chain has TRBV3-1 and TRBJ2-2, with 7 bases that match TRBD1. CDR3 length equals 16 residues. V lost 3 bases, J lost 4 bases, and 8 bases stayed unmatched. Per germline, CDR1 LGHDT and CDR2 YNNKEL (reference sequence). The chain's CDR3 is CASSHRRQGFTGELFF. The CDR3 DNA follows: TGTGCCAGCAGCCACCGGCGACAGGGATTCACCGGGGAGCTGTTTTTT.

This chain uses TRBV5-1 with TRBJ2-1, with 9 bases fitting TRBD2. Germline assignment: CDR1 SGHRS and CDR2 YFSETQ. The CDR3 is 16 residues long. The V segment lost 0 bases and the J segment 7 bases; nucleotides outside the gene matches: 8. CDR3 loop: CASSLASVAGDNEQFF. CDR3 nucleotide sequence: TGCGCCAGCAGCTTGGCCTCGGTAGCGGGAGATAATGAGCAGTTCTTC.